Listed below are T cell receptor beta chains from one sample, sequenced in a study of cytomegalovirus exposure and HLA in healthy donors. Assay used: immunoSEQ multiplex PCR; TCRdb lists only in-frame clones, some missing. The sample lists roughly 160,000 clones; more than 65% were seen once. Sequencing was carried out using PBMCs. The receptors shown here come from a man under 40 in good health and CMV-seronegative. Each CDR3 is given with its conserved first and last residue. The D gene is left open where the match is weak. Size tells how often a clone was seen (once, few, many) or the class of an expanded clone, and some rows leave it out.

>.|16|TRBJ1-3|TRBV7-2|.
TGTGCCAGCAGTGTCGCCGGACAGTACTCTGGAAACACCATATATTTT
CASSVAGQYSGNTIYF
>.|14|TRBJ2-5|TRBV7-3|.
TGTGCCAGCAGCTTACAGACACAATCAGAGACCCAGTACTTC
CASSLQTQSETQYF
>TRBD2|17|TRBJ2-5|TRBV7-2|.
TGTGCCAGCAGCTTGGGGATCGAGCGGGAGGTCCAAGAGACCCAGTACTTC
CASSLGIEREVQETQYF
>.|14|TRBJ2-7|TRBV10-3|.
TGTGCCCCAAGGAGGGCAAAGATCTCCTACGAGCAGTACTTC
CAPRRAKISYEQYF
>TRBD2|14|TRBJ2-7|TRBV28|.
TGTGCCAGCACAACTAGCGGGGGGTTCCACGAGCAGTACTTC
CASTTSGGFHEQYF
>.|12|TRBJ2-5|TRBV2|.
TGTGCCAGCACGGCGGTACAAGAGACCCAGTACTTC
CASTAVQETQYF
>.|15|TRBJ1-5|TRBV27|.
TGTGCCAGCAGTTTCTCAGGGGATAGCAATCAGCCCCAGCATTTT
CASSFSGDSNQPQHF
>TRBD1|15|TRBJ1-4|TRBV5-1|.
TGCGCCAGCAGCGATGACAGGGCTACTAATGAAAAACTGTTTTTT
CASSDDRATNEKLFF
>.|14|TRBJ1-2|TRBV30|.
TGTGCCTGGACCACGGAGGGCAGGGCTTATGGCTACACCTTC
CAWTTEGRAYGYTF
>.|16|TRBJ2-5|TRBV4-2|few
TGTGCCAGCAGCCAAGATTTGAGGGCCAACCAAGAGACCCAGTACTTC
CASSQDLRANQETQYF
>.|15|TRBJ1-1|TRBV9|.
TGTGCCAGCAGCGTAGGGGGCAGACTGAACACTGAAGCTTTCTTT
CASSVGGRLNTEAFF
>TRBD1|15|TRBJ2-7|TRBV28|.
TGTGCCACCCCCCAGGGACAGGGTGGACTTTACGAGCAGTACTTC
CATPQGQGGLYEQYF
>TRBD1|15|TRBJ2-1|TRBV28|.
TGTGCCAGCACCCTGGGACAGGTCTCCTACAATGAGCAGTTCTTC
CASTLGQVSYNEQFF
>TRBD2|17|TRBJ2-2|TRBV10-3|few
TGTGCCATCAGTGAGGAGCGGGGGGGCTCATCCACCGGGGAGCTGTTTTTT
CAISEERGGSSTGELFF
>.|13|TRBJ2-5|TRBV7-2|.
TGTGCCAGCACGGGCGGGGCCCAAGAGACCCAGTACTTC
CASTGGAQETQYF
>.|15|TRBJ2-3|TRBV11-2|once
TGTGCCAGCGCCAAGATGGGCCGCGGGCCAGATACGCAGTATTTT
CASAKMGRGPDTQYF
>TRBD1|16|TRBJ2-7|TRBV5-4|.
TGTGCCAGCAGCTGGAACGGACAGGGGGGGCGATACGAGCAGTACTTC
CASSWNGQGGRYEQYF
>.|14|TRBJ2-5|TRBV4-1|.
TGCGCCAGCAGCCGCCAAGCAGGGTATGAGACCCAGTACTTC
CASSRQAGYETQYF
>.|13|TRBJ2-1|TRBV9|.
TGTGCCAGCAGCGGGCTGGGGCGGAGGGGTCCGATCTTC
CASSGLGRRGPIF
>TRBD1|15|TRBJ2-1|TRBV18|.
TGTGCCAGCTCTCTCCGGACAGGGGGCTACAATGAGCAGTTCTTC
CASSLRTGGYNEQFF
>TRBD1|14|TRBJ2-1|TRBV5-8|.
TGTGCCAGCAGCTTGGCCGGGACAGCGAATGAGCAGTTCTTC
CASSLAGTANEQFF
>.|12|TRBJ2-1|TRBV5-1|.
TGCGCCAGCAGCTTGGCATACAATGAGCAGTTCTTC
CASSLAYNEQFF
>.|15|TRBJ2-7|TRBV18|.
TGTGCCAGCTCGGAGTGGGGGGGGCCGTCCTACGAGCAGTACTTC
CASSEWGGPSYEQYF
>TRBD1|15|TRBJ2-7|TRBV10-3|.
TGTGCCATCAGCCCCGCCCGGCAGGGGGCCTACGAGCAGTACTTC
CAISPARQGAYEQYF
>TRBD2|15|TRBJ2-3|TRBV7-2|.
TGTGCCAGCAGCCCCCAGCGGGGGCCCACAGATACGCAGTATTTT
CASSPQRGPTDTQYF
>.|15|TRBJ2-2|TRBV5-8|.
TGTGCCAGCAGCTTGGATGGGGCCTGGGCCGGGGAGCTGTTTTTT
CASSLDGAWAGELFF
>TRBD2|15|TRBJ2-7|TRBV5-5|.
TGTGCCAGCAGCTTAGCTAGCGGGAGTCTGAGGGAGCAGTACTTC
CASSLASGSLREQYF
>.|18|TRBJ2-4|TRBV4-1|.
TGCGCCAGCAGCCAAGAGGGCCTCACTGATGTTACCAAAAACATTCAGTACTTC
CASSQEGLTDVTKNIQYF
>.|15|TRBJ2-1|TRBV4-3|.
TGCGCCAGCAGCCAAGATACCGGTTCACGGAATGAGCAGTTCTTC
CASSQDTGSRNEQFF
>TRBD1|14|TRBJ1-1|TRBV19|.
TGTGCCAGTAGTATACAGGGGGTAGACACTGAAGCTTTCTTT
CASSIQGVDTEAFF
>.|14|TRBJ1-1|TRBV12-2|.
TGTGCAAGTCGCTACCCCGGAGGGGCCACTGAAGCTTTCTTT
CASRYPGGATEAFF
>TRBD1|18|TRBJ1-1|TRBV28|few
TGTGCCAGCAGTATCCCTGGGACAGGGGAAGGAATGAACACTGAAGCTTTCTTT
CASSIPGTGEGMNTEAFF
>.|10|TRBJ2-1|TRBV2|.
TGTGCCAGCAGTGCTATAGAAGTTTTCTTC
CASSAIEVFF
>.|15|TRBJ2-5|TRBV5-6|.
TGTGCCAGCAGCTTGGCAGGAGGGCGGGAAGAGACCCAGTACTTC
CASSLAGGREETQYF
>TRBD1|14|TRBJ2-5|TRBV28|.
TGTGCCAGCAGTCCACAGGGGATCCAAGAGACCCAGTACTTC
CASSPQGIQETQYF
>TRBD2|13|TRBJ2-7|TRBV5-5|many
TGTGCCAGCAGCCGGGGAGGGGAGGTCGAGCAGTACTTC
CASSRGGEVEQYF
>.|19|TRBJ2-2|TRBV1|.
TGCACCAGCAGCCAAGATTTTCCGGGAACAGACCGAATCGCCGGGGAGCTGTTTTTT
CTSSQDFPGTDRIAGELFF
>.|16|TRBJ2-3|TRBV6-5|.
TGTGCCAGCAGTTACTCCGGGCGGGGTAGCACAGATACGCAGTATTTT
CASSYSGRGSTDTQYF
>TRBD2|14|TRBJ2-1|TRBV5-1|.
TGCGCCAGCAGCTGGGGCCCCGGGGGGAATGAGCAGTTCTTC
CASSWGPGGNEQFF
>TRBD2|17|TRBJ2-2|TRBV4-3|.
TGCGCCAGCAGCCTAACTAGCGGGGGGGCGGGTACCGGGGAGCTGTTTTTT
CASSLTSGGAGTGELFF
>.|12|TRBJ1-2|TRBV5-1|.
TGCGCCAGCAGCTTGGACGGAGTACGCTACACCTTC
CASSLDGVRYTF
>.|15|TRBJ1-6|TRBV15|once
TGTGCCACCAGCTCTACGGTGGCCTATAATTCACCCCTCCACTTT
CATSSTVAYNSPLHF
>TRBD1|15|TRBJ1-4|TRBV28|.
TGTGCCAGCAGTTTAAGACAGGGGTTTAATGAAAAACTGTTTTTT
CASSLRQGFNEKLFF
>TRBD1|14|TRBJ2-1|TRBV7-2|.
TGTGCCAGCAGCCGGGACAGGGGATACAATGAGCAGTTCTTC
CASSRDRGYNEQFF
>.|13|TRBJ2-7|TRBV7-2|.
TGTGCCAGCAGCTTATCCGTCTCCTACGAGCAGTACTTC
CASSLSVSYEQYF
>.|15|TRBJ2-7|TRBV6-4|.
TGTGCCAGGATTAAACCCGCGGGGACAGAACGATTACAGTACTTC
CARIKPAGTERLQYF
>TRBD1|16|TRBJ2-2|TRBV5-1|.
TGCGCCAGCAGCCCGACAGGGTCTCCCAACACCGGGGAGCTGTTTTTT
CASSPTGSPNTGELFF
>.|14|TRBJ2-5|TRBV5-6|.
TGTGCCAGCAGCTTGGTGGACAGCCAAGAGACCCAGTACTTC
CASSLVDSQETQYF
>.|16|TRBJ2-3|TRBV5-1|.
TGCGCCAGCAGCGAGGTTGGAGCTTCAAGCACAGATACGCAGTATTTT
CASSEVGASSTDTQYF
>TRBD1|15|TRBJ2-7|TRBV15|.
TGTGCCACTAGCGTAACCGGGACAGGGGGCTACGAGCAGTACTTC
CATSVTGTGGYEQYF
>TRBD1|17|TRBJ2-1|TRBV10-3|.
TGTGCCATCAGTGAGTCCGGGACAGGGGCGTCCTACAATGAGCAGTTCTTC
CAISESGTGASYNEQFF
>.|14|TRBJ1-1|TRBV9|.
TGTGCCAGCAGCGCGGGAGGCGTGAACACTGAAGCTTTCTTT
CASSAGGVNTEAFF
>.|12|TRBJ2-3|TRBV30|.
TGTGCCTGGAGTATAGGGGCAGGTACGCAGTATTTT
CAWSIGAGTQYF